One T cell receptor beta chain is described in this entry. CDR3 length: 15 residues. The germline V gene encodes CDR1 LGHNA and CDR2 YSLEER. Trimming removed 4 bases from V and 4 bases from J; junction bases left unmatched: 8. This specimen belongs to a study of ipilimumab plus nivolumab after autologous stem cell transplantation. Profiling relied on immunoSEQ multiplex PCR, and the TCRdb table lists in-frame clones only, not all of them. This sample carries under 15,000 clones, approximately 69% of them seen once, and the ten largest clones take about 28%. Sequenced here: PBMCs, sampled in a trial of ipilimumab plus nivolumab as post-transplant consolidation. V gene TRBV4-3 combines with J gene TRBJ1-1; 8 nucleotides align to TRBD1. This receptor was obtained from a male donor with diffuse large B-cell lymphoma. The CDR3 region has the DNA TGCGCCAGCAGCCGGCGGACAGGGTTGAGCACTGAAGCTTTCTTT. Amino acids: CASSRRTGLSTEAFF.